Listed below are T cell receptor beta chains from one sample, sequenced in a study of blood T cell repertoires in COVID-19. Profiling relied on immunoSEQ multiplex PCR, and the TCRdb table lists in-frame clones only, not all of them. This sample has 150,000 to 200,000 clones, with 65% to 80% found just once. The material sequenced was PBMCs or T cells enriched from blood (not recorded which). The receptors derive from a woman between 45 and 60 years old with acute COVID-19. The CDR3 runs from the conserved cysteine through the conserved F or W. The D gene is left open where the match is weak. The size entry is marked missing in some rows and otherwise reads once, few, many or a size class.

j_call | d_call | clone_size | v_call | cdr3_nt | cdr3_aa
TRBJ1-2 | . | . | TRBV3-1/TRBV3-2 | TGTGCCAGCAGCCAAGTTACTGGGAGAGACGGCTACACCTTC | CASSQVTGRDGYTF
TRBJ1-5 | . | . | TRBV6-5 | TGTGCCACCAAGGGGGGAGGGGGCAATCAGCCCCAGCATTTT | CATKGGGGNQPQHF
TRBJ2-6 | . | . | TRBV19 | TGTGCCAGTAGTACATCAGGGTGGGGGGCCAACGTCCTGACTTTC | CASSTSGWGANVLTF
TRBJ1-4 | . | . | TRBV7-2 | TGTGCCAGCAGCTTAGGGGCGTGGAATGAAAAACTGTTTTTT | CASSLGAWNEKLFF
TRBJ1-1 | . | . | TRBV7-9 | TGTGCCAGCAGCTTAGCCTTAGTGGGGGGTTTCGCTGAAGCTTTCTTT | CASSLALVGGFAEAFF
TRBJ2-3 | . | . | TRBV19 | TGTGCCAGTAGTATTCTGGGCGGGGGCCCCACAGATACGCAGTATTTT | CASSILGGGPTDTQYF
TRBJ1-1 | . | . | TRBV7-2 | TGTGCCAGCAGCCCGAGGCCCCTCCAGAACACTGAAGCTTTCTTT | CASSPRPLQNTEAFF
TRBJ1-2 | TRBD1 | once | TRBV27 | TGTGCCAGCAGTCCAATTAACAGGGGCCATTATGGCTACACCTTC | CASSPINRGHYGYTF
TRBJ2-3 | . | few | TRBV2 | TGTGCCAGCCGCGCCCAGGTCAGCTCAGATACGCAGTATTTT | CASRAQVSSDTQYF
TRBJ2-2 | TRBD2 | . | TRBV7-9 | TGTGCCAGCAGCTGGACTAGCGGGGGCCCGAACACCGGGGAGCTGTTTTTT | CASSWTSGGPNTGELFF
TRBJ2-1 | TRBD2 | . | TRBV28 | TGTGCCAGCAGACCCGGTGGACTAGCGGGGGAAAGCTCCTACAATGAGCAGTTCTTC | CASRPGGLAGESSYNEQFF
TRBJ1-5 | . | . | TRBV24-1 | TGTGCCACCAGTCAACAGCATTCCAATCAGCCCCAGCATTTT | CATSQQHSNQPQHF
TRBJ1-2 | TRBD1 | . | TRBV28 | TGTGCCAGCAGTCCTGACAGGGGGTACTATGGCTACACCTTC | CASSPDRGYYGYTF
TRBJ2-2 | . | . | TRBV5-5 | TGTGCCAGCAGCTTGCGCGGGTCGAACACCGGGGAGCTGTTTTTT | CASSLRGSNTGELFF
TRBJ2-1 | TRBD2 | . | TRBV24-1 | TGTGCCACCAGTGATCCTCAGCGGGGGGCGACCCGGGAGCAGTTCTTC | CATSDPQRGATREQFF
TRBJ1-5 | . | once | TRBV12-3/TRBV12-4 | TGTGCCAGCAGTTTAGACGGGAGAAATACCCAGCATTTT | CASSLDGRNTQHF
TRBJ2-3 | TRBD2 | few | TRBV7-2 | TGTGCCAGATCGGGGGGGTGGGGCACAGATACGCAGTATTTT | CARSGGWGTDTQYF
TRBJ2-3 | TRBD2 | few | TRBV29-1 | TGCAGCACAGGGACTAGCGGGGGGGGCACAGATACGCAGTATTTT | CSTGTSGGGTDTQYF
TRBJ2-5 | . | . | TRBV6-5 | TGTGCCAGCACAGGGTGGGAGACCCAGTACTTC | CASTGWETQYF
TRBJ2-3 | TRBD2 | . | TRBV10-2 | TGCGCCAGCAGAGCCAGGGTCGGAGTAGCGGGGGGCACAGATACGCAGTATTTT | CASRARVGVAGGTDTQYF
TRBJ2-3 | TRBD1 | . | TRBV24-1 | TGTGCCACCAGTGATTTAGGGGACAGGGGGCCAGATACGCAGTATTTT | CATSDLGDRGPDTQYF
TRBJ2-1 | . | many | TRBV7-9 | TGTGCCAGCAGCCCTTTTGAGGGCAGATCGGTCGATGAGCAGTTCTTC | CASSPFEGRSVDEQFF
TRBJ2-3 | . | . | TRBV7-2 | TGTGCCAGCAGCTTGACTTCAGATACGCAGTATTTT | CASSLTSDTQYF
TRBJ1-5 | . | . | TRBV18 | TGTGCCAGCTCATCCCAGGGGAACCTGAATCAGCCCCAGCATTTT | CASSSQGNLNQPQHF
TRBJ1-5 | TRBD1 | once | TRBV28 | TGTGCCAGCAGGACAGGGTCCCTCGGCAATCAGCCCCAGCATTTT | CASRTGSLGNQPQHF
TRBJ1-4 | TRBD1 | . | TRBV3-1/TRBV3-2 | TGTGCCAGCAGCCTGGGACAGTCTAATGAAAAACTGTTTTTT | CASSLGQSNEKLFF
TRBJ1-1 | . | . | TRBV7-6 | TGTGCCAGCAGCTTAGGCGGGCGGTTGGAAGGCACTGAAGCTTTCTTT | CASSLGGRLEGTEAFF